A single sample is the source of the 5 T cell receptor beta chains below, sequenced in a study of blood T cells in healthy people across ages. Alongside a J-beta primer mix, a sample-barcoded 5' primer served in a second PCR lasting about 6 to 11 cycles. TCRdb used MiXCR to reprocess the 5' RACE reads, holding one entry per CDR3 protein. The sample lists approximately 790,000 distinct CDR3 sequences; around 62% were seen once. Sequencing was carried out using blood. The receptors here all came from a man aged 25 to 45 in good health.

CDR3 DNA: TGTGCCAGCAGTGTCTCGTCGAACACTGAAGCTTTCTTT. It encodes CASSVSSNTEAFF. The chain combines TRBV2 with TRBJ1-1; the D is unclear. Germline V lookup: CDR1 SNHLY, CDR2 FYNNEI. Trimming removed 4 bases at V and 1 base at J, with 7 bases between. The CDR3 spans 13 residues.

The gene calls are TRBV6-6 and TRBJ2-1; tentatively, D is TRBD1 (5 bases). CDR1 and CDR2 (germline): MNHNY, SVGAGI (reference sequence). V was clipped by 6 bases and J by 6 bases, with 18 bases between them. The CDR3 totals 15 residues. CDR3 region: CASSPARELSNEQFF. Written as DNA, the CDR3 is TGTGCCAGCAGCCCCGCCAGGGAATTGAGCAATGAGCAGTTCTTC.

This clonotype showed up just once. V and J are TRBV4-2 and TRBJ2-3; TRBD2 aligns across 7 bases. The trim removed 0 bases at V and 3 bases at J, leaving 12 bases unmatched. Germline CDR1 reads LGHNA; CDR2 reads YNFKEQ. There are 18 residues in the CDR3. CDR3 sequence reads: CASSQEAGRAGRTDTQYF. The CDR3, as DNA: TGTGCCAGCAGCCAAGAGGCCGGGCGAGCGGGGAGAACAGATACGCAGTATTTT.

V and J are TRBV7-2 and TRBJ2-7, with 10 nucleotides matching TRBD1. Looked up from germline, CDR1 is SGHTA and CDR2 is FQGNSA. The CDR3 contains 14 residues. V lost 6 bases and J lost 6; bases outside the gene matches: 8. The CDR3, as DNA: TGTGCCAGCAGGCCCGGGACAGGGGCCTTCGAGCAGTACTTC. This codes for CASRPGTGAFEQYF.

Here the CDR3 DNA reads TGTGCCAGCAGCGCGTGGACAGTTCAGAGTGAAAAACTGTTTTTT. Encoded protein: CASSAWTVQSEKLFF. This chain uses TRBV7-9 with TRBJ1-4; TRBD1 might be the D (6 bases). Germline V gene sequence: CDR1 SEHNR, CDR2 FQNEAQ (reference sequence). Trimming took 5 bases from V and 7 from J, leaving 17 bases between them. There are 15 residues in the CDR3.